This T cell receptor beta chain is drawn from a study of OX40 agonist ivuxolimab in advanced cancers. Study-level information: It was permissible to have had prior anti-PD-1, anti-PD-L1 or anti-CTLA-4 therapy, and around 40% had some.

Generated by immunoSEQ multiplex PCR, the TCRdb table keeps only in-frame clones and is missing some. The data hold more than 65,000 clones, with 70% to 90% observed a single time. Study-wide results and caveats: At 0.1 to 3.0 mg/kg, clonal expansion of CD4+ and CD8+ blood T cells had occurred by week 6. Mean expanded clone counts were higher in CD8+ than CD4+ T cells. Nonresponders, in some cases, also had low normalized T-cell clonal expansion.

With respect to this clone: Its matching antigen is unknown.

The sequence came from an adult with an advanced solid tumor such as melanoma, head and neck, liver or kidney cancer. The sample here was CD4+ or CD8+ T cells sorted from blood, taken in a trial of the OX40 agonist ivuxolimab.

Written as DNA, the CDR3 is TGTGCCAGCAGTCCTCTCTCTGGGGGTATAGATACGCAGTATTTT. As protein: CASSPLSGGIDTQYF. The chain combines TRBV6-1 with TRBJ2-3; D is perhaps TRBD1 or TRBD2 (5 bases each). Trimming cost V 5 bases and J 5 bases, with 17 bases left between them. The CDR3 extends over 15 amino acids. The germline V gene has CDR1 MNHNS and CDR2 SASEGT.